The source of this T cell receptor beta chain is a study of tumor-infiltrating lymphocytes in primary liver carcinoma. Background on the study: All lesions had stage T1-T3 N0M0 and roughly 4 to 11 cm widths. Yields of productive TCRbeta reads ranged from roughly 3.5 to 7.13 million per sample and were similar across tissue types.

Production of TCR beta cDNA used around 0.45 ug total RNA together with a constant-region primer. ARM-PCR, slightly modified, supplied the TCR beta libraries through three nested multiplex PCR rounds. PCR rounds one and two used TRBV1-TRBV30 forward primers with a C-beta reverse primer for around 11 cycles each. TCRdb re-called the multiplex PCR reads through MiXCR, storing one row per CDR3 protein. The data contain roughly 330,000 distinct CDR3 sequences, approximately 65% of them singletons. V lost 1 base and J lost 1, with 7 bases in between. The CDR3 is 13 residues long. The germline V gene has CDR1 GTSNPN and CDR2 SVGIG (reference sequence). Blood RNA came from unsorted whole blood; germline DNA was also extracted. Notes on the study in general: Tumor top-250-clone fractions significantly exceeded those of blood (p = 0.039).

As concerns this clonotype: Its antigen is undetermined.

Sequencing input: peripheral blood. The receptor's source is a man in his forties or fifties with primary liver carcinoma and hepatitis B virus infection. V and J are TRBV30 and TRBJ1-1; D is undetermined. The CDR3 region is CAWSEQTNTEAFF. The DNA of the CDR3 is TGTGCCTGGAGTGAACAGACGAACACTGAAGCTTTCTTT.